One and the same sample provided the 31 T cell receptor beta chains below, sequenced in a study of regulatory and conventional T cells in RAG deficiency. Blood CD4+ CD25-low CD127-high conventional T cells supplied the genomic DNA template. Libraries were prepared by immunoSEQ multiplex PCR; TCRdb keeps only in-frame clonotypes and omits some of them. The profile shows roughly 32,000 clones, approximately 96% of them singletons. The sample was also linked to a second study, of regulatory T cells. That investigation notes: Amplification used 52 TRBV primers and 13 TRBJ primers.

The sample consisted of CD25- CD4+ T cells sorted from blood. Receptors originate from a human donor in good health.

The gene calls are TRBV15 and TRBJ1-1; D may be TRBD1 (6 bases). CDR1 is LNHNV, CDR2 YYDKDF, per germline (reference sequence). CDR3 length: 15 amino acids. V lost 3 bases and J lost 0, with 11 bases in between. In nucleotides, the CDR3 is TGTGCCACCAGCAGGACAGGCCTTATGAACACTGAAGCTTTCTTT. Translated: CATSRTGLMNTEAFF.

About this clone: Germline and junction disagree at one end, which may indicate a read error. Other DNA sequences in this sample translate to the same CDR3. This sequence joins TRBV19 and TRBJ1-6; 9 bases fit TRBD1. This CDR3 spans 14 amino acids. The germline V gene has CDR1 LNHDA and CDR2 SQIVND (reference sequence). The CDR3 nucleotides read TGTGCCAGTAGTATGACAGGGGGGGATTCCCCCCTCCACTTT. This translates into CASSMTGGDSPLHF.

The chain carries TRBV5-1 and TRBJ2-7; 10 nucleotides align to TRBD2. The CDR3 runs 16 residues. With 0 bases clipped from V and 2 bases from J, the junction kept 5 bases outside the gene matches. The germline gives CDR1 SGHRS, CDR2 YFSETQ. The chain's CDR3 is CASSLALAGAPYEQYF. The CDR3, as DNA: TGCGCCAGCAGCTTGGCCCTAGCGGGAGCCCCCTACGAGCAGTACTTC.

V usage is TRBV11-3 and J usage is TRBJ2-1, with 10 bases that match TRBD2. Germline V lookup: CDR1 SGHNT, CDR2 YENEEA. V dropped 4 bases and J dropped 4; count of bases not matched to a gene: 4. The CDR3 is made up of 15 amino acids. CDR3: CASSYTSGDYNEQFF. For the CDR3, the DNA is TGTGCCAGCAGCTACACTAGCGGGGATTACAATGAGCAGTTCTTC.

V is TRBV12-5 and J is TRBJ1-1; D is perhaps TRBD1 (6 bases). V was cut by 6 bases and J by 1 base, with 12 bases left in between. Germline V lookup: CDR1 LGHNT, CDR2 FRNRAP. The CDR3 extends over 14 amino acids. CDR3 nucleotide sequence: TGTGCTAGTGGAGCCGGACAGTCGAACACTGAAGCTTTCTTT. It encodes CASGAGQSNTEAFF. The full variable domain, completed using reference TRBV12-5 and TRBJ1-1, is DARVTQTPRHKVTEMGQEVTMRCQPILGHNTVFWYRQTMMQGLELLAYFRNRAPLDDSGMPKDRFSAEMPDATLATLKIQPSEPRDSAVYFCASGAGQSNTEAFFGQGTRLTVV.

The chain employs TRBV30 and TRBJ2-2; perhaps TRBD2 as D (5 bases). This CDR3 comprises 14 residues. Looked up from germline, CDR1 is GTSNPN and CDR2 is SVGIG (reference sequence). Trimming pared 1 base from V and 6 bases from J, leaving 12 bases between. Written as DNA, the CDR3 is TGTGCCTGGAGTGGCGAGTTGAGGGCCGGGGAGCTGTTTTTT. Its protein product is CAWSGELRAGELFF. The variable domain in full, with the rest retrieved from reference TRBV30 and TRBJ2-2, is SQTIHQWPATLVQPVGSPLSLECTVEGTSNPNLYWYRQAAGRGLQLLFYSVGIGQISSEVPQNLSASRPQDRQFILSSKKLLLSDSGFYLCAWSGELRAGELFFGEGSRLTVL.

The chain has TRBV6-1 and TRBJ1-1; 7 bases agree with TRBD1. This CDR3 has 14 residues. The V gene end was trimmed by 3 bases and the J gene end by 4 bases; junction bases not matched to a gene: 5. CDR1 MNHNS and CDR2 SASEGT come from the germline V gene. The CDR3 spells CASSETGFGTEAFF. Written as DNA, the CDR3 is TGTGCCAGCAGTGAGACAGGGTTCGGCACTGAAGCTTTCTTT.

This rearrangement joins TRBV27 to TRBJ2-1; D is uncertain. Germline V CDR1 and CDR2: MNHEY, SMNVEV (reference sequence). The CDR3 is 14 residues long. Trimming stripped 6 bases from V and 2 bases from J, with 11 bases between. This CDR3 reads CASSRLAAYNEQFF. The CDR3 DNA is TGTGCCAGCAGCCGACTCGCGGCCTACAATGAGCAGTTCTTC.

In DNA, the CDR3 is TGCGCCAGCAGCCACCCCGTCGGGAGGATCGATGAGCAGTTCTTC. Translation: CASSHPVGRIDEQFF. The genes are TRBV4-1 and TRBJ2-1; 7 bases line up with TRBD2. The germline CDR1 and CDR2 sequences are MGHRA and YSYEKL. The J segment lost 8 bases and the V segment lost 3 bases, leaving 10 bases of the junction unmatched. The CDR3 totals 15 residues.

The chain recombines TRBV5-1 with TRBJ2-7, with 9 nucleotides matching TRBD1. The trim removed 0 bases at V and 6 bases at J, leaving 7 bases unmatched. CDR3 size: 15 residues. The V gene's germline CDR1 is SGHRS and CDR2 YFSETQ. The CDR3 region has the DNA TGCGCCAGCAGCTTGGTGAACAGGGGGCTGGCCGAGCAGTACTTC. Its translation: CASSLVNRGLAEQYF.

The V and J genes are TRBV19 and TRBJ2-5, with 11 bases aligning to TRBD2. The CDR3 is made up of 15 amino acids. Trimming cost V 3 bases and J 5 bases; bases outside gene matches: 5. Germline V gene data show CDR1 as LNHDA and CDR2 as SQIVND (reference sequence). DNA for the CDR3: TGTGCCAGTAGTATTATTAGCGGGGGGGCGGAGACCCAGTACTTC. It specifies CASSIISGGAETQYF.

V gene TRBV6-5 combines with J gene TRBJ2-1; TRBD2 aligns across 9 bases. This CDR3 spans 15 amino acids. V lost 6 bases and J lost 4; bases outside the gene matches: 7. Per the germline V gene, CDR1 is MNHEY and CDR2 is SVGAGI. The CDR3 nucleotides are TGTGCCAGCAGATTAGCGGGAGTCAATTACAATGAGCAGTTCTTC. Translating it yields CASRLAGVNYNEQFF.

The rearrangement uses TRBV5-8 and TRBJ1-2, with D maybe TRBD1 (6 bases). CDR3 size: 17 residues. Trimming pared 2 bases from V and 4 bases from J, leaving 21 bases between. The germline V gene encodes CDR1 SGHTS and CDR2 YDEGEE. The CDR3, as DNA: TGTGCCAGCAGCTTTTGGGACACCCAGAGGGCATCCTATGGCTACACCTTC. Translation gives CASSFWDTQRASYGYTF.

This clone has a single count. This rearrangement joins TRBV6-5 to TRBJ2-5, with D possibly matching TRBD1 (5 bases). Germline CDR1 MNHEY, CDR2 SVGAGI. The CDR3 length is 13 residues. With 2 bases removed from V and 8 bases from J, the gap between germline ends came to 12 bases. The CDR3 here is CASSYSLGHTQYF. CDR3 nucleotides: TGTGCCAGCAGTTACAGTCTTGGACATACCCAGTACTTC.

This rearrangement joins TRBV7-9 to TRBJ2-3; no definite D call. From germline, CDR1 is SEHNR and CDR2 FQNEAQ (reference sequence). The CDR3 is 15 amino acids. Trimming stripped 2 bases from V and 3 bases from J, with 12 bases between. CDR3: CASSLYPRRTDTQYF. The CDR3, as DNA: TGTGCCAGCAGCTTATATCCACGGCGGACAGATACGCAGTATTTT. Drawing the rest from reference TRBV7-9 and TRBJ2-3, the complete variable domain is DTGVSQNPRHKITKRGQNVTFRCDPISEHNRLYWYRQTLGQGPEFLTYFQNEAQLEKSRLLSDRFSAERPKGSFSTLEIQRTEQGDSAMYLCASSLYPRRTDTQYFGPGTRLTVL.

V usage is TRBV27 and J usage is TRBJ1-1, with 9 bases aligning to TRBD1. CDR1 is MNHEY and CDR2 is SMNVEV in the germline V gene (reference sequence). V gave up 7 bases and J gave up 6 bases; unmatched junction bases: 9. The CDR3 runs 14 residues. As DNA, the CDR3 is TGTGCCAGCATCGACCGGGACAGGGACTCTGAAGCTTTCTTT. The encoded protein is CASIDRDRDSEAFF.

In this sample, this clone turned up once. The V call is TRBV4-2, the J call TRBJ1-2; TRBD1 matches 9 bases. After removal of 0 bases from V and 3 bases from J, the junction contained 8 bases not matched to a gene. Germline-derived CDR1 and CDR2 are LGHNA and YNFKEQ. The CDR3 spans 17 residues. This CDR3 reads CASSQDRGTGPYYGYTF. CDR3 sequence (DNA): TGTGCCAGCAGCCAAGACAGGGGGACAGGGCCCTACTATGGCTACACCTTC.

CDR3 protein: CASSPGDRATDTQYF. Written as DNA, the CDR3 is TGTGCCAGCAGCCCAGGTGACAGGGCCACAGATACGCAGTATTTT. This chain links TRBV5-4 with TRBJ2-3; 7 bases line up with TRBD1. Germline loops: CDR1 SGHNT, CDR2 YYREEE (reference sequence). The CDR3 is 15 amino acids. The junction had 7 bases not matched to a gene; V was cut back by 4 bases and J by 2 bases.

The chain carries TRBV2 and TRBJ2-6; D is undetermined. Germline loops: CDR1 SNHLY, CDR2 FYNNEI. The CDR3 totals 15 residues. Trimming cost V 1 base and J 4 bases, with 8 bases left between them. DNA of the CDR3: TGTGCCAGCAGTGAAGGAGTTAACGGGGCCAACGTCCTGACTTTC. This codes for CASSEGVNGANVLTF.

The rearrangement joins TRBV27 to TRBJ2-1, with D perhaps TRBD1 (7 bases). This CDR3 has 19 residues. Germline V gene data show CDR1 as MNHEY and CDR2 as SMNVEV (reference sequence). The ends were cut back, 5 bases at V and 0 bases at J, with 23 bases in the middle. The CDR3 DNA sequence: TGTGCCAGCAGTGCACGCTGGCAGGGGGGCATGAGCTCCTACAATGAGCAGTTCTTC. This codes for CASSARWQGGMSSYNEQFF.

The genes are TRBV7-7 and TRBJ2-7; possibly TRBD2 for D (5 bases). CDR1 SSHAT and CDR2 FNYEAQ come from the germline V gene (reference sequence). The CDR3 has 13 residues. With 3 bases removed from V and 7 bases from J, the gap between germline ends came to 13 bases. For the CDR3, the DNA is TGTGCCAGCAGCTTTGGCCAACGCGGGGAGCAGTACTTC. Amino acids: CASSFGQRGEQYF.

This chain joins TRBV7-2 and TRBJ2-3; D may be TRBD1 (5 bases). V lost 6 bases to trimming and J lost 8 bases, with 15 bases between them. CDR1 and CDR2 (germline): SGHTA, FQGNSA. This CDR3 has 13 residues. CDR3 sequence (DNA): TGTGCCAGCAGGGGATTGGACCAGGGTACGCAGTATTTT. Translated, it gives CASRGLDQGTQYF. Variable domain in full (rest from reference TRBV7-2 and TRBJ2-3): GAGVSQSPSNKVTEKGKDVELRCDPISGHTALYWYRQSLGQGLEFLIYFQGNSAPDKSGLPSDRFSAERTGGSVSTLTIQRTQQEDSAVYLCASRGLDQGTQYFGPGTRLTVL.

The gene calls are TRBV7-2 and TRBJ1-1; no clear D. The CDR3 runs 18 residues. Trimming took off 5 bases at V and 3 bases at J, with 25 bases between the two ends. From germline, CDR1 is SGHTA and CDR2 FQGNSA. The CDR3 DNA reads as TGTGCCAGCAGCCTCGTCCAGGCGGGGTATATGAGGGACACTGAAGCTTTCTTT. The encoded protein is CASSLVQAGYMRDTEAFF.

This clone has a single count. The rearrangement links TRBV11-3 to TRBJ2-2; possibly TRBD1 for D (6 bases). CDR1 is SGHNT, CDR2 YENEEA, per germline. V was pared by 5 bases and J by 6 bases, with 13 bases between. The CDR3 is 14 amino acids. The CDR3 DNA follows: TGTGCCAGCAGCGGACAGTACTTTCCCGGGGAGCTGTTTTTT. Protein: CASSGQYFPGELFF. The entire variable domain, with the rest obtained from reference TRBV11-3 and TRBJ2-2, is as follows: EAGVVQSPRYKIIEKKQPVAFWCNPISGHNTLYWYLQNLGQGPELLIRYENEEAVDDSQLPKDRFSAERLKGVDSTLKIQPAELGDSAVYLCASSGQYFPGELFFGEGSRLTVL.

This chain joins TRBV7-2 and TRBJ2-5; D perhaps matches TRBD1 (6 bases). Germline loops: CDR1 SGHTA, CDR2 FQGNSA. The V end was cut by 5 bases, the J end by 1 base, with 14 bases between. The CDR3 has 15 amino acids. This chain's CDR3 is CASSTSWTVQETQYF. The CDR3 DNA follows: TGTGCCAGCAGCACGAGCTGGACAGTCCAAGAGACCCAGTACTTC.

The rearrangement uses TRBV12-5 and TRBJ1-5, with TRBD1 identical over 8 bases. Per the germline V gene, CDR1 is LGHNT and CDR2 is FRNRAP. This CDR3 has 16 residues. Trimming at V came to 1 base and at J to 7 bases, leaving 9 bases not matched to a gene. The CDR3 loop reads CASGLGRGQGKQPQHF. The DNA for the CDR3 is TGTGCTAGTGGTTTGGGCAGGGGGCAAGGAAAGCAGCCCCAGCATTTT.

CDR3 in amino acids: CASSFTGAGGYTF. The CDR3, as DNA: TGTGCCAGCAGCTTTACAGGGGCGGGTGGCTACACCTTC. The rearrangement joins TRBV7-2 to TRBJ1-2; 7 bases align to TRBD1. The germline V gene encodes CDR1 SGHTA and CDR2 FQGNSA. CDR3 length: 13 amino acids. V was pared by 3 bases and J by 7 bases, with 5 bases of the junction left unmatched. Based on the CDR3 plus reference TRBV7-2 and TRBJ1-2, the full variable domain is GAGVSQSPSNKVTEKGKDVELRCDPISGHTALYWYRQSLGQGLEFLIYFQGNSAPDKSGLPSDRFSAERTGGSVSTLTIQRTQQEDSAVYLCASSFTGAGGYTFGSGTRLTVV.

The chain carries TRBV2 and TRBJ2-7, with 13 bases fitting TRBD2. The junction had 2 bases not matched to a gene; V was cut back by 6 bases and J by 3 bases. Germline values: CDR1 SNHLY, CDR2 FYNNEI. The CDR3 covers 14 residues. The CDR3 spells CASRGTSGVYEQYF. DNA for the CDR3: TGTGCCAGCAGGGGGACTAGCGGGGTCTACGAGCAGTACTTC. The full variable domain, rest sourced from reference TRBV2 and TRBJ2-7, is EPEVTQTPSHQVTQMGQEVILRCVPISNHLYFYWYRQILGQKVEFLVSFYNNEISEKSEIFDDQFSVERPDGSNFTLKIRSTKLEDSAMYFCASRGTSGVYEQYFGPGTRLTVT.

This chain links TRBV29-1 with TRBJ2-2; possibly TRBD2 for D (6 bases). Trimming stripped 4 bases from V and 0 bases from J, with 12 bases between. This CDR3 region has 15 residues. Germline V CDR1 and CDR2: SQVTM, ANQGSEA. This CDR3 reads CSVASGTPNTGELFF. DNA of the CDR3: TGCAGCGTTGCTTCCGGGACTCCGAACACCGGGGAGCTGTTTTTT.

The gene calls are TRBV6-5 and TRBJ2-1; 9 bases match TRBD1. The trim removed 7 bases at V and 10 bases at J, leaving 11 bases unmatched. The CDR3 extends over 14 amino acids. Germline assignment: CDR1 MNHEY and CDR2 SVGAGI. The CDR3 bases are TGTGCCAGCAATAAACGCCGGGACAGGGTCGAGCAGTTCTTC. It translates to CASNKRRDRVEQFF.

V usage is TRBV5-1 and J usage is TRBJ2-7, with 7 bases that match TRBD1. Germline CDR1 SGHRS, CDR2 YFSETQ. V was pared by 3 bases and J by 6 bases, with 9 bases of the junction left unmatched. The CDR3 spans 14 residues. CDR3 loop: CASSSDRERSEQYF. The CDR3 nucleotides are TGCGCCAGCAGCTCCGACAGGGAAAGAAGCGAGCAGTACTTC.